This T cell receptor beta chain was found in a study of early T cells in non-severe SARS-CoV-2 infection. The CDR3 spans 16 residues. J lost 4 bases, V lost 6 bases, and 8 bases had no gene match. This clonotype was counted many times. TCRdb recomputed calls from the 5' RACE reads with MiXCR, one row per CDR3 protein. Seen here are around 31,000 distinct CDR3 sequences, approximately 6% observed once, and the top ten hold about 7%. This receptor was identified in an adult who was a healthcare worker with PCR-confirmed SARS-CoV-2 infection or an uninfected control (not recorded which). The sample comprised whole blood. J is TRBJ2-6 and V is TRBV12-3 or TRBV12-4; TRBD1 matches at 8 bases. CDR3 DNA: TGTGCCAGCAGCTCCCGACAGGGGCGGGGGGCCAACGTCCTGACTTTC. Protein product: CASSSRQGRGANVLTF.